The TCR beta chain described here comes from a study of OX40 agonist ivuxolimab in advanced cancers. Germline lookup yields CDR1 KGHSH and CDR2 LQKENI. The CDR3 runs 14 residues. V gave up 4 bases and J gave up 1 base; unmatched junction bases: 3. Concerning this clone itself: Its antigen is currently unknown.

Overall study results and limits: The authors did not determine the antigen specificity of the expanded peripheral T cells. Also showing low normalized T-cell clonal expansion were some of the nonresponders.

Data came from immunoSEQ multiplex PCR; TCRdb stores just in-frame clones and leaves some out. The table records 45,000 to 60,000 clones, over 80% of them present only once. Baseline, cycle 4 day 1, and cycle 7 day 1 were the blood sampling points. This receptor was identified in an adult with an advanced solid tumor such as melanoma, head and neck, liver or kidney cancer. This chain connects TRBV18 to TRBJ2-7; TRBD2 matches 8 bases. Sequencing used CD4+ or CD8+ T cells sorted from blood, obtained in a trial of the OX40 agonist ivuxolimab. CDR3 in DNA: TGTGCCAGCTCACGAGCGGGAGTTTCCTACGAGCAGTACTTC. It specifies CASSRAGVSYEQYF.